These T cell receptor beta chains were read from a single sample in a study of cytomegalovirus exposure and HLA in healthy donors. Method: immunoSEQ multiplex PCR; TCRdb's copy keeps in-frame clones and lacks some. The sample has about 130,000 clones; over 70% are singletons. Specimen: PBMCs. The receptors derive from a woman in her forties or fifties in good health and CMV-seronegative. The CDR3 runs from the conserved cysteine through the conserved F or W. The D gene is left open where the match is weak. Clone sizes are given selectively: once, few, many, or a class where the clone is expanded.

-,-,TRBJ2-7,TRBV18,TGTGCCAGCTCACCAACTAGTCCCTACGAGCAGTACTTC,CASSPTSPYEQYF
once,-,TRBJ1-1,TRBV29-1,TGCAGCGTTGACACTGTTGGAGGGACTGAAGCTTTCTTT,CSVDTVGGTEAFF
-,-,TRBJ1-2,TRBV11-2,TGTGCCAGCAGCCCTAACCGGGACATTGGCTACACCTTC,CASSPNRDIGYTF
-,TRBD2,TRBJ2-7,TRBV7-2,TGTGCCAGCAGCTTACTTCCCGGGACTAGCGGGGCCTCCTACGAGCAGTACTTC,CASSLLPGTSGASYEQYF
few,-,TRBJ1-4,TRBV7-6,TGTGCCAGCAGCGGACGACAGGCTGCAACTAATGAAAAACTGTTTTTT,CASSGRQAATNEKLFF
-,TRBD2,TRBJ2-1,TRBV19,TGTGCCAGTAGTACAACTAGCGGGAGGGGCCATGAGCAGTTCTTC,CASSTTSGRGHEQFF
-,TRBD2,TRBJ2-1,TRBV30,TGTGCCTGGAGAGACCGAGGGACTAGCGCATCCTACAATGAGCAGTTCTTC,CAWRDRGTSASYNEQFF
-,-,TRBJ2-7,TRBV29-1,TGCAGCGTTGAAGAGAGTGTGGGGGCGCAGTACTTC,CSVEESVGAQYF
-,TRBD2,TRBJ2-7,TRBV29-1,TGCAGCGTTGAAGATTCGGGAGGGCCATCTTTAGTGCAGTACTTC,CSVEDSGGPSLVQYF
-,TRBD1,TRBJ1-4,TRBV27,TGTGCCAGCAGTTTAAATCCGGGACAGGGAGGAGAAAAACTGTTTTTT,CASSLNPGQGGEKLFF
-,TRBD1,TRBJ1-5,TRBV28,TGTGCCAGCAGCAGACAGGGTAATGTGCCCCAGCATTTT,CASSRQGNVPQHF
once,-,TRBJ2-6,TRBV28,TGTGCCAGCAGCCGGGGGTTCTCTGGGGCCAACGTCCTGACTTTC,CASSRGFSGANVLTF
few,-,TRBJ1-1,TRBV7-8,TGTGCCAGCAGCTTCACAGGGAATATGAACACTGAAGCTTTCTTT,CASSFTGNMNTEAFF
-,TRBD2,TRBJ2-7,TRBV18,TGTGCCAGCTCACCCACTAGCGGGTCCTACGAGCAGTACTTC,CASSPTSGSYEQYF
few,-,TRBJ2-7,TRBV7-8,TGTGCCAGCAGCCAAACTCAGGTGACCTACGAGCAGTACTTC,CASSQTQVTYEQYF
few,TRBD1,TRBJ2-7,TRBV28,TGTGCCAGCAGTTTGGGACAGGGTATCGGGTACTTC,CASSLGQGIGYF
once,-,TRBJ1-4,TRBV29-1,TGCAGCGCCGATGGGGGCACTGAAAAACTGTTTTTT,CSADGGTEKLFF
-,TRBD1,TRBJ1-4,TRBV4-3,TGCGCCAGCAGCCAAGATCCGGACAGGGCTGAAAAACTGTTTTTT,CASSQDPDRAEKLFF
-,TRBD2,TRBJ2-7,TRBV7-9,TGTTCCAGCAGCTCTCGGCCGCGGGGGGCCCACGAGCAGTACTTC,CSSSSRPRGAHEQYF
-,-,TRBJ1-5,TRBV10-3,TGTGCCATCAGTAACAATAATCAGCCCCAGCATTTT,CAISNNNQPQHF
-,TRBD1,TRBJ2-3,TRBV7-2,TGTGCCAGCAGCTTAGACAGGGGGCAAACAGATACGCAGTATTTT,CASSLDRGQTDTQYF
few,TRBD1,TRBJ2-3,TRBV30,TGTGCCTGGGGAACAGGGGTCGGAGATACGCAGTATTTT,CAWGTGVGDTQYF
-,-,TRBJ2-2,TRBV11-1,TGTGCCAGCAGCCCGACTAGCACCGGGGAGCTGTTTTTT,CASSPTSTGELFF
-,TRBD2,TRBJ2-7,TRBV18,TGTGCCAGCTCACCCTTCGAGGTTAGCGGGTCCTACGAGCAGTACTTC,CASSPFEVSGSYEQYF
-,-,TRBJ2-7,TRBV28,TGTGCCAGCTGGGGAGGATCCTCCTACGAGCAGTACTTC,CASWGGSSYEQYF
once,TRBD1,TRBJ1-3,TRBV5-1,TGCGCCAGCAGCCCCACGGGACAGGTCGCGGACACCATATATTTT,CASSPTGQVADTIYF
-,TRBD2,TRBJ2-1,TRBV6-5,TGTGCCAGCATCAAAGCGGGAGGTTCAAACAATGAGCAGTTCTTC,CASIKAGGSNNEQFF
-,TRBD1,TRBJ2-7,TRBV7-9,TGTGCCAGCAGCTGGACAGGGGGCGCGGACGAGCAGTACTTC,CASSWTGGADEQYF
-,-,TRBJ2-1,TRBV7-9,TGTTCCAGCAGCCTTTCGGGCGGGGTATGGGAGCAGTTCTTC,CSSSLSGGVWEQFF
-,-,TRBJ1-5,TRBV30,TGTGCCTGGAGTCTACCGTATCAGCCCCAGCATTTT,CAWSLPYQPQHF
-,-,TRBJ1-1,TRBV27,TGTGCCAGCAGTTTAGGGGGCTGGGGAGCTTTCTTT,CASSLGGWGAFF
-,TRBD1,TRBJ2-7,TRBV19,TGTGCCACAACCCCGGGACAGGGCTACGAGCAGTACTTC,CATTPGQGYEQYF
-,-,TRBJ2-2,TRBV28,TGTGCCAGCAGTTGGGGGCCCGGGGAGCTGTTTTTT,CASSWGPGELFF
few,-,TRBJ1-2,TRBV10-3,TGTGCCATCAGTGGGGGCAGCAGTGGCTACACCTTC,CAISGGSSGYTF
many,-,TRBJ2-6,TRBV28,TGTGTCTCACAGACACTTCCCTCTGGGGCCAACGTCCTGACTTTC,CVSQTLPSGANVLTF
-,-,TRBJ2-3,TRBV5-6,TGTGCCAGCAGCTTGCCGGGCACAGATACGCAGTATTTT,CASSLPGTDTQYF
-,-,TRBJ2-3,TRBV7-2,TGTGCCAGCAGCTTAGATGGGTGGGAGGCAGATACGCAGTATTTT,CASSLDGWEADTQYF
-,-,TRBJ1-4,TRBV4-3,TGCTCCAGCAGCCAGCAGGGTGTACGGAATGAAAAACTGTTTTTT,CSSSQQGVRNEKLFF
-,TRBD2,TRBJ2-1,TRBV4-3,TGCGCCAGCAGCCAAGGTCTAGCGGGAGGGGTGGGATACAATGAGCAGTTCTTC,CASSQGLAGGVGYNEQFF
-,TRBD2,TRBJ2-1,TRBV5-1,TGCGCCAGCAGCGGACTAGCGGGAGGGCCGAGGAATGAGCAGTTCTTC,CASSGLAGGPRNEQFF
-,-,TRBJ2-5,TRBV7-9,TGTGCCAGCAGCCCTGGTCGTCAGGTGGTAGAGACCCAGTACTTC,CASSPGRQVVETQYF
-,TRBD2,TRBJ2-3,TRBV28,TGTGCCAGCAGTCAGACAGAAGGGACTAGCGGGAGTCAGGATACGCAGTATTTT,CASSQTEGTSGSQDTQYF
once,TRBD1,TRBJ1-1,TRBV5-1,TGCGCCAGCAGCTCAGCGGGACAGGGAATGAACACTGAAGCTTTCTTT,CASSSAGQGMNTEAFF
-,TRBD1,TRBJ2-3,TRBV6-5,TGTGCCAGCAGTCCCCGAGGGGGCGCAGATACGCAGTATTTT,CASSPRGGADTQYF
-,-,TRBJ1-1,TRBV7-2,TGTGCCAGCAGCTTAGATGGAGGGTTTGAAGCTTTCTTT,CASSLDGGFEAFF
-,-,TRBJ2-3,TRBV30,TGTGCCTGGAGTCCCTATCCAGATACGCAGTATTTT,CAWSPYPDTQYF
-,-,TRBJ1-5,TRBV18,TGTGCCAGCTCCTCGGTCAGGGGTGAACAGCCCCAGCATTTT,CASSSVRGEQPQHF
-,-,TRBJ2-3,TRBV29-1,TGCAGCGTTGTAGTACCTAGCACAGATACGCAGTATTTT,CSVVVPSTDTQYF
-,TRBD2,TRBJ2-7,TRBV4-2,TGTGCCAGCAGCCAGGGCGGGACTAGCGGGAGGGCCTACGAGCAGTACTTC,CASSQGGTSGRAYEQYF
-,TRBD2,TRBJ2-1,TRBV7-3,TGTGCCAGCAGTTCTAGGCCGGGGGGTCATGAGCAGTTCTTC,CASSSRPGGHEQFF
few,-,TRBJ1-5,TRBV30,TGTGCCTGGAGTAGGGGGGGCGGCGATCAGCCCCAGCATTTT,CAWSRGGGDQPQHF
-,-,TRBJ2-2,TRBV18,TGTGCCAGCTCACCACCGGTTAGACTCCTAGGTGACGGGGAGCTGTTTTTT,CASSPPVRLLGDGELFF
-,-,TRBJ2-3,TRBV19,TGTGCCAGTCGTGGACAGAGCAAAGATACGCAGTATTTT,CASRGQSKDTQYF